These 10 T cell receptor beta chains were all obtained from the same sample, sequenced in a study of blood T cell repertoires in COVID-19. Method: immunoSEQ multiplex PCR; TCRdb's copy keeps in-frame clones and lacks some. Altogether over 250,000 clones are present, roughly 85% being singletons, with the ten largest covering about 14%. The sequenced material came from peripheral blood. All receptors derive from a human donor in a cohort sampled during active COVID-19.

This clone occurred a few times. This chain joins TRBV5-8 and TRBJ2-3; D is uncertain. Germline V gene sequence: CDR1 SGHTS, CDR2 YDEGEE. This CDR3 has 14 residues. Trimming stripped 6 bases from V and 2 bases from J, with 13 bases between. In nucleotides, the CDR3 is TGTGCCAGCAACCTACTAAGTCCCACAGATACGCAGTATTTT. Encoded protein: CASNLLSPTDTQYF.

This chain joins TRBV4-2 and TRBJ1-2, with D unclear. The CDR3 extends over 13 amino acids. The germline gives CDR1 LGHNA, CDR2 YNFKEQ. V lost 0 bases and J lost 7, with 9 bases in between. CDR3 in DNA: TGTGCCAGCAGCCAAGATCGAACGGTTGGCTACACCTTC. Translating gives CASSQDRTVGYTF.

The chain joins TRBV5-1 to TRBJ1-2; D not certain. This CDR3 has 14 residues. CDR1 is SGHRS and CDR2 is YFSETQ in the germline V gene. Trimming left V 4 bases short and J 2 bases short, with 12 bases between. The CDR3 reads CASSGQSGNYGYTF. CDR3 bases: TGCGCCAGCAGCGGCCAAAGCGGGAACTATGGCTACACCTTC.

This clone has more than one count but fewer than ten. The CDR3 spells CASRADRPGAFF. As DNA, the CDR3 is TGTGCCAGCAGAGCTGACAGGCCCGGTGCTTTCTTT. The chain links TRBV28 to TRBJ1-1, with D perhaps TRBD1 (6 bases). Trimming removed 6 bases at V and 11 bases at J, with 16 bases between. Germline loops: CDR1 MDHEN, CDR2 SYDVKM. The CDR3 consists of 12 residues.

As DNA, the CDR3 is TGCGCCAGCAGCTTGGGTGAGGTGACGGAGACCCAGTACTTC. Translating it yields CASSLGEVTETQYF. The chain couples TRBV5-1 to TRBJ2-5; D uncertain. V lost 0 bases and J 5 bases, leaving 11 bases between the germline ends. In germline, CDR1 is SGHRS, CDR2 YFSETQ. CDR3 length: 14 amino acids.

The chain combines TRBV11-3 with TRBJ2-1; the match to TRBD2 covers 16 bases. Trimming removed 5 bases from V and 4 bases from J; junction bases left unmatched: 5. The CDR3 loop spans 17 amino acids. The germline V gene has CDR1 SGHNT and CDR2 YENEEA. CDR3 nucleotide sequence: TGTGCCAGCAGCCTAGGGACTAGCGGGAGGGTATACAATGAGCAGTTCTTC. This translates into CASSLGTSGRVYNEQFF.

This clone was found a few times. This chain links TRBV6-6 with TRBJ1-6; the D is unclear. Per the germline V gene, CDR1 is MNHNY and CDR2 is SVGAGI (reference sequence). V gave up 3 bases and J gave up 7 bases, with 10 bases separating them. The CDR3 loop spans 14 amino acids. CDR3 protein: CASSYQASNSPLHF. For the CDR3, the DNA is TGTGCCAGCAGTTATCAGGCCTCAAATTCACCCCTCCACTTT.

This sequence joins TRBV5-4 and TRBJ1-2; 8 bases line up with TRBD1. The germline gives CDR1 SGHNT, CDR2 YYREEE (reference sequence). V lost 6 bases and J lost 2; bases outside the gene matches: 6. The CDR3 runs 14 residues. CDR3 sequence (DNA): TGTGCCAGCACCCAGGGGGCCCTAAACTATGGCTACACCTTC. Translated, it gives CASTQGALNYGYTF.

The chain is built from TRBV7-2 and TRBJ1-5, with TRBD1 as a possible D gene (5 bases). Germline-derived CDR1 and CDR2 are SGHTA and FQGNSA. Trimming took 10 bases from V and 7 from J, leaving 17 bases between them. The CDR3 is made up of 13 amino acids. The CDR3 spells CATDLGGGQPQHF. The CDR3 coding sequence is TGTGCCACCGACTTGGGGGGGGGACAGCCCCAGCATTTT.

This clone was counted once. The chain uses TRBV15 and TRBJ2-2; 9 positions agree with TRBD2. After removal of 3 bases from V and 4 bases from J, the junction contained 6 bases not matched to a gene. This CDR3 is built from 16 residues. Germline V gene data show CDR1 as LNHNV and CDR2 as YYDKDF (reference sequence). In DNA, the CDR3 is TGTGCCACCAGCAGGCCCCCGGGACTAGCCACCGGGGAGCTGTTTTTT. Translation: CATSRPPGLATGELFF.